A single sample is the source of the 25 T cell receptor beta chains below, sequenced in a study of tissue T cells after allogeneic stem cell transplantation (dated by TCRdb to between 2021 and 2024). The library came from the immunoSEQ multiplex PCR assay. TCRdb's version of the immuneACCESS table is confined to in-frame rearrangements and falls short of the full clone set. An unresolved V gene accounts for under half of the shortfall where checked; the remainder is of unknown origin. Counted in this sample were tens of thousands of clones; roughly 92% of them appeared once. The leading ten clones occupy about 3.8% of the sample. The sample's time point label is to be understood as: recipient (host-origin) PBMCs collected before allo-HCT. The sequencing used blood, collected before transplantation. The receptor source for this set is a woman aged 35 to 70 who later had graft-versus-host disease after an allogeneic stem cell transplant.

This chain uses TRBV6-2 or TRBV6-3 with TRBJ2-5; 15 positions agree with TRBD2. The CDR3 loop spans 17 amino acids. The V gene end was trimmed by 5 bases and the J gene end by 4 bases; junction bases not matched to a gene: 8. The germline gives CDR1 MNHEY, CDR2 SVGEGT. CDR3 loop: CASSAGLAGGRGETQYF. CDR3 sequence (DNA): TGTGCCAGCAGTGCAGGACTAGCGGGAGGGCGGGGAGAGACCCAGTACTTC.

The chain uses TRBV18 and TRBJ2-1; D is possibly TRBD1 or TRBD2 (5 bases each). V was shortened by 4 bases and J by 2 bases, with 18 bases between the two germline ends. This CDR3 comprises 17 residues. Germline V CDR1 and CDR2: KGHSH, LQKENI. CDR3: CASSRAPGPGAYNEQFF. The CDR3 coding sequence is TGTGCCAGCTCACGTGCCCCGGGACCGGGCGCCTACAATGAGCAGTTCTTC.

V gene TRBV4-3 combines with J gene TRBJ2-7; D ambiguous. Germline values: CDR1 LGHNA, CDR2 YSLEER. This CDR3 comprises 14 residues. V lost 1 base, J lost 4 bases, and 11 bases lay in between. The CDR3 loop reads CASSQVIGGYEQYF. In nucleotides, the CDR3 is TGCGCCAGCAGCCAAGTCATTGGCGGATACGAGCAGTACTTC.

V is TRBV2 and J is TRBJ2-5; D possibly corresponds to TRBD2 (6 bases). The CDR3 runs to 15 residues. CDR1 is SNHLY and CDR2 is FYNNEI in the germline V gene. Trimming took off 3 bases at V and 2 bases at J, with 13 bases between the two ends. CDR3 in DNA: TGTGCCAGCAGTGATTCGGGCGGGGAGCAAGAGACCCAGTACTTC. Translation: CASSDSGGEQETQYF. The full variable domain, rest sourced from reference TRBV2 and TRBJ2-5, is EPEVTQTPSHQVTQMGQEVILRCVPISNHLYFYWYRQILGQKVEFLVSFYNNEISEKSEIFDDQFSVERPDGSNFTLKIRSTKLEDSAMYFCASSDSGGEQETQYFGPGTRLLVL.

The chain's CDR3 is CASSYGAGVDTGELFF. CDR3 coding DNA: TGTGCCAGCAGTTACGGAGCGGGAGTGGACACCGGGGAGCTGTTTTTT. This chain uses TRBV6-2 or TRBV6-3 with TRBJ2-2; the match to TRBD2 covers 8 bases. The V segment lost 2 bases and the J segment 3 bases; nucleotides outside the gene matches: 5. CDR3 length: 16 residues. Germline-derived CDR1 and CDR2 are MNHEY and SVGEGT.

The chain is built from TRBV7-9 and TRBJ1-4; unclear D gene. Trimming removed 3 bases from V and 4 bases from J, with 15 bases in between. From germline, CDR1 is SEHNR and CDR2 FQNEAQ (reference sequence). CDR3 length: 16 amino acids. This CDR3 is CASSFVREQVNEKLFF. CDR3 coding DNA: TGTGCCAGCAGCTTTGTTCGCGAGCAGGTTAATGAAAAACTGTTTTTT.

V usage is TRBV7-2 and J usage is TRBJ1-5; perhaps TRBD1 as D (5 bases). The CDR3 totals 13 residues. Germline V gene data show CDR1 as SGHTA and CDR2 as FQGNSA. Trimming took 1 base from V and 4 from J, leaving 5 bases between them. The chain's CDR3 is CASSLGQNQPQHF. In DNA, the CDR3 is TGTGCCAGCAGCTTAGGACAGAATCAGCCCCAGCATTTT.

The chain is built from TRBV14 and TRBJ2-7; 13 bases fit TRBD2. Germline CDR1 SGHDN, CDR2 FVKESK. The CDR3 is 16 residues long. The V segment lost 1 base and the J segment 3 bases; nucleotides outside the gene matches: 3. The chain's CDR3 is CASSQVGLAGVYEQYF. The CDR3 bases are TGTGCCAGCAGCCAAGTTGGACTAGCGGGAGTCTACGAGCAGTACTTC.

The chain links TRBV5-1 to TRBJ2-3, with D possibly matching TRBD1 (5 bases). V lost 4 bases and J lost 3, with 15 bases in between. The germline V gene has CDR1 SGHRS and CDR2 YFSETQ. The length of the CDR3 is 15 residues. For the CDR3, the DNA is TGCGCCAGCAGCAGCCAGTCAGGGTGGACAGATACGCAGTATTTT. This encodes CASSSQSGWTDTQYF. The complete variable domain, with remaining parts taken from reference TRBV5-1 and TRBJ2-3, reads KAGVTQTPRYLIKTRGQQVTLSCSPISGHRSVSWYQQTPGQGLQFLFEYFSETQRNKGNFPGRFSGRQFSNSRSEMNVSTLELGDSALYLCASSSQSGWTDTQYFGPGTRLTVL.

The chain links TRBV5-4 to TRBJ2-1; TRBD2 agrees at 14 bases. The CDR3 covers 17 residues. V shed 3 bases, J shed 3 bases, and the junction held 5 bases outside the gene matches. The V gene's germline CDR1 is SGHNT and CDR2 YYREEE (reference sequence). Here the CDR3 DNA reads TGTGCCAGCAGCTATACGGGACTAGCGGGAGTCTACAATGAGCAGTTCTTC. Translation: CASSYTGLAGVYNEQFF.

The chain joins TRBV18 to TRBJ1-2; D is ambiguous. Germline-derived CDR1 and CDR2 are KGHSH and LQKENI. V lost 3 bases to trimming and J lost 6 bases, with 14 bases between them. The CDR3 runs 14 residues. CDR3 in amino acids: CASSPGRREHGYTF. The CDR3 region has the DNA TGTGCCAGCTCACCCGGAAGGAGGGAGCATGGCTACACCTTC.

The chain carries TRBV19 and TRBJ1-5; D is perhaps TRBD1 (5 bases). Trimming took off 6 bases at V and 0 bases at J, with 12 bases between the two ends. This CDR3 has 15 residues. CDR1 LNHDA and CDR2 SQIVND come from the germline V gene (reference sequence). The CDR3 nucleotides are TGTGCCAGTAGCCCGACAGATTATAGCAATCAGCCCCAGCATTTT. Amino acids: CASSPTDYSNQPQHF. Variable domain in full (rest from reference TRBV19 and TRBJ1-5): DGGITQSPKYLFRKEGQNVTLSCEQNLNHDAMYWYRQDPGQGLRLIYYSQIVNDFQKGDIAEGYSVSREKKESFPLTVTSAQKNPTAFYLCASSPTDYSNQPQHFGDGTRLSIL.

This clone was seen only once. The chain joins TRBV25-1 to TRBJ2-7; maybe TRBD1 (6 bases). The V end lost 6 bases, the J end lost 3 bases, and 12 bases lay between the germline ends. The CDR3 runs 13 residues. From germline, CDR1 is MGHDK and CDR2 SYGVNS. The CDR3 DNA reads TGTGCCAGCAGCCCAGGGGTAGGCTACGAGCAGTACTTC. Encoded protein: CASSPGVGYEQYF.

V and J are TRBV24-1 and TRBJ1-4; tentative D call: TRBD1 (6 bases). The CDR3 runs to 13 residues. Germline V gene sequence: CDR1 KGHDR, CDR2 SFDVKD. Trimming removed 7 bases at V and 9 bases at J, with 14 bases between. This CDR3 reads CATRDRYLKKLFF. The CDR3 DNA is TGTGCCACCAGAGACAGGTATCTGAAAAAACTGTTTTTT.

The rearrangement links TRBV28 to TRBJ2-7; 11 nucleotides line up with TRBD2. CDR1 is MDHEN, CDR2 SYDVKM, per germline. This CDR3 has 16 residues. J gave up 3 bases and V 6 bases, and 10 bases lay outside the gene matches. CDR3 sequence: CASRRFTGTSGYEQYF. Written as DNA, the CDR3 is TGTGCCAGCAGACGTTTTACCGGGACTAGCGGCTACGAGCAGTACTTC.

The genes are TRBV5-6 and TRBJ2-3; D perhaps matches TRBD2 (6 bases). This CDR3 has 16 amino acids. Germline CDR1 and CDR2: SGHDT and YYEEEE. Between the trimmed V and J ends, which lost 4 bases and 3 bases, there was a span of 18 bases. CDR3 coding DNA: TGTGCCAGCAGCGCGCCAAATAGCGGTGGTACAGATACGCAGTATTTT. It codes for CASSAPNSGGTDTQYF. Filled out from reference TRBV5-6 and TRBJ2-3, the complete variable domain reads DAGVTQSPTHLIKTRGQQVTLRCSPKSGHDTVSWYQQALGQGPQFIFQYYEEEERQRGNFPDRFSGHQFPNYSSELNVNALLLGDSALYLCASSAPNSGGTDTQYFGPGTRLTVL.

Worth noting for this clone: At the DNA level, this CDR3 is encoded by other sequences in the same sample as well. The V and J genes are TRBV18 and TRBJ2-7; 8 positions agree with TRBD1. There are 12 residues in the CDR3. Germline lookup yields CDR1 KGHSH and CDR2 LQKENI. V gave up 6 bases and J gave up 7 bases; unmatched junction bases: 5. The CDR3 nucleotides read TGTGCCAGCTCGCCGGACAGGGTGGAGCAGTACTTC. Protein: CASSPDRVEQYF.

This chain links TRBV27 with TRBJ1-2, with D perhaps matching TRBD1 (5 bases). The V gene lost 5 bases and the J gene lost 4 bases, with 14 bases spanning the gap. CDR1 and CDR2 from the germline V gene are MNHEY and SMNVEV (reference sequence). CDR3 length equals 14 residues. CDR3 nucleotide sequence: TGTGCCAGCAGTGAAAGGACACCCCCCTATGGCTACACCTTC. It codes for CASSERTPPYGYTF.

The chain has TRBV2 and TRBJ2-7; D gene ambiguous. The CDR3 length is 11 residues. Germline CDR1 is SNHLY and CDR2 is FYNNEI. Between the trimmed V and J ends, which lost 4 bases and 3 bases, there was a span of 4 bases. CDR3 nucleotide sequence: TGTGCCAGCAGTGCGTACTACGAGCAGTACTTC. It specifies CASSAYYEQYF.

The CDR3 sequence: CAWSLQPVTEAFF. The CDR3 nucleotides are TGTGCCTGGAGCCTACAACCCGTGACTGAAGCTTTCTTT. V and J are TRBV30 and TRBJ1-1; no clear D gene. The CDR3 is 13 amino acids. Germline-derived CDR1 and CDR2 are GTSNPN and SVGIG (reference sequence). Trimming shortened V by 3 bases and J by 5 bases, and 13 bases separated the two germline ends.

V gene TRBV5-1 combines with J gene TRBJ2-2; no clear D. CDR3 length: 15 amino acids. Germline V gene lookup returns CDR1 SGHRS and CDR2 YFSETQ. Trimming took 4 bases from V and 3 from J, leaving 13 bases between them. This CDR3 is CASSPPTGYTGELFF. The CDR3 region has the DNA TGCGCCAGCAGCCCGCCGACCGGTTACACCGGGGAGCTGTTTTTT. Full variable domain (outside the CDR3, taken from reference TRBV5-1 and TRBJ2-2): KAGVTQTPRYLIKTRGQQVTLSCSPISGHRSVSWYQQTPGQGLQFLFEYFSETQRNKGNFPGRFSGRQFSNSRSEMNVSTLELGDSALYLCASSPPTGYTGELFFGEGSRLTVL.

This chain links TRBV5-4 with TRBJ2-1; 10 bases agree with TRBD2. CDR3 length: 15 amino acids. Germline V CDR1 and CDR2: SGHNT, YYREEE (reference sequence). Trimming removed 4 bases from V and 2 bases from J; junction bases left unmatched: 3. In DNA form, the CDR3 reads TGTGCCAGCAGCCCCCTAGCGGGAGCCTACAATGAGCAGTTCTTC. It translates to CASSPLAGAYNEQFF.

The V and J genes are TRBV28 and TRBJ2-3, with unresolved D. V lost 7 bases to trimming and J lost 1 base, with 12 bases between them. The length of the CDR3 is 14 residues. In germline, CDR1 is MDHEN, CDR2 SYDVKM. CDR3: CASIKNSGTDTQYF. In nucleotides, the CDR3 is TGTGCCAGCATCAAAAATAGTGGCACAGATACGCAGTATTTT.

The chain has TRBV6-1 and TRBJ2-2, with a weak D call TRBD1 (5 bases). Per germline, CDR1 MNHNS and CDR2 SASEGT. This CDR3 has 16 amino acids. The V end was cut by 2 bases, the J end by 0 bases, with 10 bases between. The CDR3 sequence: CASSEMWGANTGELFF. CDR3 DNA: TGTGCCAGCAGTGAAATGTGGGGCGCGAACACCGGGGAGCTGTTTTTT.

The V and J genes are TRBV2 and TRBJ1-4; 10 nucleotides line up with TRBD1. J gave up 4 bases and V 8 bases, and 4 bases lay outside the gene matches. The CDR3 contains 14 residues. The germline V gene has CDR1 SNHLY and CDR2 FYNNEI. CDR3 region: CASRGTGDNEKLFF. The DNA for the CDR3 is TGTGCCAGCCGTGGGACAGGGGATAATGAAAAACTGTTTTTT.